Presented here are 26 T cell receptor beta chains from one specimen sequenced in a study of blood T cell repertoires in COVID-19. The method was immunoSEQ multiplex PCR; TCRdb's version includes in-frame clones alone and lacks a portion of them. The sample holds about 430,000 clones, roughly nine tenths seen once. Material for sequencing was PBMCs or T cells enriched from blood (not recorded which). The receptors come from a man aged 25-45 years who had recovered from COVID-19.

For the CDR3, the DNA is TGCGCCAGCAGCTTGGGAGGGTCCGGGGCAACTAATGAAAAACTGTTTTTT. Residues: CASSLGGSGATNEKLFF. The chain is built from TRBV5-1 and TRBJ1-4; D gene unclear. The length of the CDR3 is 17 residues. V lost 0 bases, J lost 0 bases, and 12 bases lay in between. Per germline, CDR1 SGHRS and CDR2 YFSETQ.

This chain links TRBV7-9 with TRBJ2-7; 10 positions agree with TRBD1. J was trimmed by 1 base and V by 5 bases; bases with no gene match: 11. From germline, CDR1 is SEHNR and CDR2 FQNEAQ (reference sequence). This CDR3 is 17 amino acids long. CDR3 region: CASSARRRDRGSYEQYF. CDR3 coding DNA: TGTGCCAGCAGCGCACGGCGTAGGGACAGGGGATCCTACGAGCAGTACTTC.

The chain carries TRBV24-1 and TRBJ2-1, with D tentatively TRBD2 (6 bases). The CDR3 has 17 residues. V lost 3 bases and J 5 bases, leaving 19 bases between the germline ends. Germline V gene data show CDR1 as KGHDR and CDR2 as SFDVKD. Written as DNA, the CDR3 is TGTGCCACCAGTGATACCCGACTGGCGGGAAATAACAATGAGCAGTTCTTC. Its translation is CATSDTRLAGNNNEQFF.

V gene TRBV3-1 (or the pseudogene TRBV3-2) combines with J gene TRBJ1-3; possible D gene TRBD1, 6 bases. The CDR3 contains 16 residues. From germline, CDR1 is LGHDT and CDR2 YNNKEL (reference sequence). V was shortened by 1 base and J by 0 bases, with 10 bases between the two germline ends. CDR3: CASSQAGTLSGNTIYF. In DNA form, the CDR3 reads TGTGCCAGCAGCCAAGCCGGGACACTCTCTGGAAACACCATATATTTT.

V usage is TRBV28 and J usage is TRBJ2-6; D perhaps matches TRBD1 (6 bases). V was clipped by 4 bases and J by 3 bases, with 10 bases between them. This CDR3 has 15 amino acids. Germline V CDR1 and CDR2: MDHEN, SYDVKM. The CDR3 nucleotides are TGTGCCAGCAGTTCTGGGGGCGGTGGGGCCAACGTCCTGACTTTC. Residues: CASSSGGGGANVLTF.

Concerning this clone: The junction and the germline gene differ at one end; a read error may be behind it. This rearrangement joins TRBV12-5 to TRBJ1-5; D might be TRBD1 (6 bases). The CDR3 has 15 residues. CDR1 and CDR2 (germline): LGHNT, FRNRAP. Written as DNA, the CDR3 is TGTGCTAGTGGTTTGAGGACAGAAGGCAACCAGCCCCAGCATTTT. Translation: CASGLRTEGNQPQHF.

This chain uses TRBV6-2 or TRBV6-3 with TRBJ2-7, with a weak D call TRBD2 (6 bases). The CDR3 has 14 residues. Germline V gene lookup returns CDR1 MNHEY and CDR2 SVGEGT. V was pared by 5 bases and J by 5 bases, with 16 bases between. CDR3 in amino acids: CASSPHGERDEQYF. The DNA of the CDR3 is TGTGCCAGCAGTCCGCATGGGGAGCGGGACGAGCAGTACTTC.

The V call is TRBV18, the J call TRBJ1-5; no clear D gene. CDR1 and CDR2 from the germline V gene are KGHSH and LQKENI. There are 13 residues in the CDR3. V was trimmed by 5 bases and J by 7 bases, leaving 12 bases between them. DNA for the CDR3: TGTGCCAGCTCAAGCGGTTCAGACCAGCCCCAGCATTTT. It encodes CASSSGSDQPQHF.

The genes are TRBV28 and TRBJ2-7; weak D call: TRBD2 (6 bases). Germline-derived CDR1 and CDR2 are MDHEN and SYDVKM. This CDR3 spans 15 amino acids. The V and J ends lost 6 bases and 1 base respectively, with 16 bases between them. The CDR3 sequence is CASSSSEAGSYEQYF. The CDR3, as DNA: TGTGCCAGCAGCTCCTCCGAGGCGGGATCCTACGAGCAGTACTTC. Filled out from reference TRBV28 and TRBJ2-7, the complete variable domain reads DVKVTQSSRYLVKRTGEKVFLECVQDMDHENMFWYRQDPGLGLRLIYFSYDVKMKEKGDIPEGYSVSREKKERFSLILESASTNQTSMYLCASSSSEAGSYEQYFGPGTRLTVT.

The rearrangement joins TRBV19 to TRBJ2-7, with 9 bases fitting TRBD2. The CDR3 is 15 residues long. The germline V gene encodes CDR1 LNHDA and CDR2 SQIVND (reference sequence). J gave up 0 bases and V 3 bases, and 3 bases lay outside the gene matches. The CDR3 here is CASSIRTSVSYEQYF. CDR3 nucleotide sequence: TGTGCCAGTAGTATCCGGACTAGCGTCTCCTACGAGCAGTACTTC. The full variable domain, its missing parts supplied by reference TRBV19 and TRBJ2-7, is DGGITQSPKYLFRKEGQNVTLSCEQNLNHDAMYWYRQDPGQGLRLIYYSQIVNDFQKGDIAEGYSVSREKKESFPLTVTSAQKNPTAFYLCASSIRTSVSYEQYFGPGTRLTVT.

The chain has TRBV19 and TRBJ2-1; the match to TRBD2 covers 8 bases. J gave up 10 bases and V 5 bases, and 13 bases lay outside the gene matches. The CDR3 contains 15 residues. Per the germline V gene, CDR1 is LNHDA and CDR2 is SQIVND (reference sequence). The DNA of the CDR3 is TGTGCCAGTAGTCCATTGACTAGCGAGGGCGACGAGCAGTTCTTC. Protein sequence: CASSPLTSEGDEQFF.

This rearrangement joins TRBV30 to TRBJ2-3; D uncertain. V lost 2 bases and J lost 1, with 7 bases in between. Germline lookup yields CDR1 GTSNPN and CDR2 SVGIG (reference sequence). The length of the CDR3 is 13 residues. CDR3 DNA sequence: TGTGCCTGGAGTCCCCTCGGCACAGATACGCAGTATTTT. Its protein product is CAWSPLGTDTQYF.

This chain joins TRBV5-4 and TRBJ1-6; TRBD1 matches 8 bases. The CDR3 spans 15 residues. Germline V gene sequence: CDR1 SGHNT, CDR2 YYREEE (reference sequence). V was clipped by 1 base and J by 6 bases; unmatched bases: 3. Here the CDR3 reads CASSLWTGINSPLHF. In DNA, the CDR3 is TGTGCCAGCAGCTTGTGGACAGGGATTAATTCACCCCTCCACTTT.

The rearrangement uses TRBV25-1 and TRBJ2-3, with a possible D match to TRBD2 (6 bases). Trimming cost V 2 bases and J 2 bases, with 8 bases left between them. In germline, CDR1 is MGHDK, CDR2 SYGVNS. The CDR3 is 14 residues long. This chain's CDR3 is CASSEAGYTDTQYF. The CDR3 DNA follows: TGTGCCAGCAGTGAAGCGGGGTACACAGATACGCAGTATTTT.

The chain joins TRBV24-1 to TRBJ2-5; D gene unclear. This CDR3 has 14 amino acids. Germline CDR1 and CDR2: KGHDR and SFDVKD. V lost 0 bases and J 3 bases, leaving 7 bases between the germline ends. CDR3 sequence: CATSDLGDEETQYF. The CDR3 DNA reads TGTGCCACCAGTGATTTGGGAGACGAAGAGACCCAGTACTTC.

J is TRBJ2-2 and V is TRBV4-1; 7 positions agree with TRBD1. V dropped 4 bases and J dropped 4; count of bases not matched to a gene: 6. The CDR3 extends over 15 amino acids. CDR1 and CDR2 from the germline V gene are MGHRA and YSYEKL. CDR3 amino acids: CASSLRDSSTGELFF. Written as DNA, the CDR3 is TGCGCCAGCAGCCTCCGGGACAGCTCCACCGGGGAGCTGTTTTTT.

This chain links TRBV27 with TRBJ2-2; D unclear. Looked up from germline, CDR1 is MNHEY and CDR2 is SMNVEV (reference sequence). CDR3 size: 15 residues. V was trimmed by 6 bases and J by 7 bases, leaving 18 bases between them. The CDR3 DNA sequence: TGTGCCAGCAGCCTTTTTCGGGTTGGCAGCGGGGAGCTGTTTTTT. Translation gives CASSLFRVGSGELFF.

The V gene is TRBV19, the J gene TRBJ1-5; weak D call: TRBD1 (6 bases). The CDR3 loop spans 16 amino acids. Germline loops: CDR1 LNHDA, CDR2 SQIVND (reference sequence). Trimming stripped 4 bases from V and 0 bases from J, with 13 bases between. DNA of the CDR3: TGTGCCAGTAGTAAACAAGGGGGTTATAGCAATCAGCCCCAGCATTTT. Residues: CASSKQGGYSNQPQHF.

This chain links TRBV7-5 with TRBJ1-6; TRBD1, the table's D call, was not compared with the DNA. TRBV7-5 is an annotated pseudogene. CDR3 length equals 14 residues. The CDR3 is CVRRQDRGLSPLHF. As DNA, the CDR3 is TGTGTCAGAAGACAGGACAGGGGGTTATCACCCCTCCACTTT.

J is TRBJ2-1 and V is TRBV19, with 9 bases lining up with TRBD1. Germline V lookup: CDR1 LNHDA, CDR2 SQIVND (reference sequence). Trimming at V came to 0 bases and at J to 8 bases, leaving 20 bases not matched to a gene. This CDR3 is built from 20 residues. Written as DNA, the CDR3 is TGTGCCAGTAGTATAGATATGCGTTCTTTGCGGAGACAGGGGGTCCATGAGCAGTTCTTC. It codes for CASSIDMRSLRRQGVHEQFF.

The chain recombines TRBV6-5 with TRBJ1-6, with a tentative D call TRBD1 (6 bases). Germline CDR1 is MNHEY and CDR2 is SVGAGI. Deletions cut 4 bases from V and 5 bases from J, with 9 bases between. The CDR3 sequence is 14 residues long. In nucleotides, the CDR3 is TGTGCCAGCAGTTGGACAGAGAATAATTCACCCCTCCACTTT. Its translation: CASSWTENNSPLHF.

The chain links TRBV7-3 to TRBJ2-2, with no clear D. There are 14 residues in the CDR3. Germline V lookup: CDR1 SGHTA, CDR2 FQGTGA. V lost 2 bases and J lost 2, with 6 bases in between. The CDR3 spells CASSLGFNTGELFF. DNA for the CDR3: TGTGCCAGCAGCTTAGGCTTTAACACCGGGGAGCTGTTTTTT.

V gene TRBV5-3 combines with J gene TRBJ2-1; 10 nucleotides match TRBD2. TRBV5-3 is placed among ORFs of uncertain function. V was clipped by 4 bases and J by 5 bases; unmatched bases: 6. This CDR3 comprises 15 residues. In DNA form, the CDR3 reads TGTGCCAGAAGCAGGAGCGGGAGGGCCGACAATGAGCAGTTCTTC. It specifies CARSRSGRADNEQFF.

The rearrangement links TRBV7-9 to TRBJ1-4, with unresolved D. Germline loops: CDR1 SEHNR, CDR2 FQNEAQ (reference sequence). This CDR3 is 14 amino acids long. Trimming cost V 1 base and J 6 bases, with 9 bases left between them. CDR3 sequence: CASSLDPADEKLFF. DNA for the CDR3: TGTGCCAGCAGCTTAGATCCGGCGGATGAAAAACTGTTTTTT.

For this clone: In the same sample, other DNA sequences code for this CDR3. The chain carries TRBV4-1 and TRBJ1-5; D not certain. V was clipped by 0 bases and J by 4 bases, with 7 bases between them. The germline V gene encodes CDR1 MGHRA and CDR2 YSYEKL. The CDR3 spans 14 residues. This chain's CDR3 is CASSQDSGNQPQHF. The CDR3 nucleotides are TGCGCCAGCAGCCAAGATTCGGGGAATCAGCCCCAGCATTTT.

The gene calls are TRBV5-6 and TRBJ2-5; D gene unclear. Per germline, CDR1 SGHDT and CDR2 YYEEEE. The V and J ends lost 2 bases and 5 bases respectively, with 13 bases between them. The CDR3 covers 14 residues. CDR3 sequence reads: CASSFSSLGETQYF. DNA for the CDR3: TGTGCCAGCAGCTTCTCCTCTCTCGGGGAGACCCAGTACTTC.